What follows are 8 T cell receptor beta chains derived from one specimen sequenced in a study of regulatory T cells in long-lasting Graves disease. Described time point: newly diagnosed GD, antithyroid drugs for less than 3 months. PBMC RNA served as the TCR library source. Researchers made TCR beta libraries by using iRepertoire HTBI primers and running Arm-PCR on CDR3 regions. TCRdb fed the multiplex PCR reads into MiXCR, producing one record per CDR3 protein. The sample carries some 500,000 distinct CDR3 sequences, approximately 13% recorded once. The data also belong to a second study, concerning T cells in Graves' hyperthyroidism and ophthalmopathy.

The sample in question was peripheral blood mononuclear cells (PBMCs), obtained at new diagnosis, from a patient treated with antithyroid drugs. The receptors come from a man younger than 45 with Graves disease.

This clonotype came up many times. This chain joins TRBV11-2 and TRBJ2-7, with TRBD1 identical over 12 bases. Trimming at V came to 6 bases and at J to 4 bases, leaving 13 bases not matched to a gene. Germline V CDR1 and CDR2: SGHAT, FQNNGV. The CDR3 contains 17 residues. CDR3 sequence: CASSRTGGTGGSYEQYF. The CDR3 DNA reads as TGTGCCAGCAGTCGAACCGGGGGGACAGGGGGCTCATACGAGCAGTACTTC.

This clonotype was detected ten times or more. The chain employs TRBV5-1 and TRBJ2-7; tentatively, D is TRBD2 (6 bases). Germline CDR1 is SGHRS and CDR2 is YFSETQ. Trimming removed 4 bases from V and 6 bases from J, with 20 bases in between. CDR3 length: 15 amino acids. This chain's CDR3 is CASSPAGPSPFEQYF. The CDR3 DNA is TGCGCCAGCAGCCCGGCGGGACCCTCTCCGTTCGAGCAGTACTTC.

In this sample, this clonotype turned up many times. The genes are TRBV11-2 and TRBJ2-7; 9 bases align to TRBD1. The CDR3 has 15 amino acids. Germline V gene lookup returns CDR1 SGHAT and CDR2 FQNNGV. V was clipped by 1 base and J by 4 bases; unmatched bases: 5. For the CDR3, the DNA is TGTGCCAGCAGCTTAGCTTCGGGACAGGGTTACGAGCAGTACTTC. Translated, it gives CASSLASGQGYEQYF.

V and J are TRBV6-2 or TRBV6-3 and TRBJ2-5; possibly TRBD1 or TRBD2 for D (6 bases each). Trimming stripped 6 bases from V and 5 bases from J, with 13 bases between. The CDR3 runs 13 residues. CDR1 is MNHEY, CDR2 SVGEGT, per germline. The CDR3 nucleotides are TGTGCCAGCAGGCTAGGGGGGAGGGAGACCCAGTACTTC. Translated: CASRLGGRETQYF.

In this sample, this clonotype turned up many times. The chain is built from TRBV12-3 or TRBV12-4 and TRBJ2-7; D gene unclear. The V end lost 5 bases, the J end lost 3 bases, and 11 bases lay between the germline ends. There are 13 residues in the CDR3. This chain's CDR3 is CASSPSLGYEQYF. The CDR3 DNA is TGTGCCAGCAGTCCCTCGTTGGGCTACGAGCAGTACTTC.

This sequence joins TRBV20-1 and TRBJ2-7; D might be TRBD1 or TRBD2, each matching 5 bases. V lost 5 bases and J lost 7, with 18 bases in between. CDR1 DFQATT and CDR2 SNEGSKA come from the germline V gene (reference sequence). The CDR3 is made up of 13 amino acids. This CDR3 reads CSAPWAGTQEQYF. Written as DNA, the CDR3 is TGCAGTGCTCCCTGGGCAGGGACCCAAGAGCAGTACTTC.

The count of this clonotype is one. This sequence joins TRBV29-1 and TRBJ1-2; D is uncertain. Germline V lookup: CDR1 SQVTM, CDR2 ANQGSEA. V lost 5 bases to trimming and J lost 5 bases, with 15 bases between them. The CDR3 contains 13 residues. CDR3 loop: CSVLRSSSYGYTF. CDR3 coding DNA: TGCAGCGTTCTCCGTAGCAGTTCTTATGGCTACACCTTC.

This clonotype showed up many times. The CDR3 sequence is CASKVGSNQPQHF. The CDR3, as DNA: TGTGCCAGTAAGGTCGGGAGCAATCAGCCCCAGCATTTT. The V gene is TRBV19, the J gene TRBJ1-5, with D unclear. V lost 7 bases, J lost 1 base, and 8 bases lay in between. CDR3 length: 13 residues. Per the germline V gene, CDR1 is LNHDA and CDR2 is SQIVND (reference sequence).